The T cell receptor beta chain under discussion was sequenced for a study of shared clonotypes between healthy human individuals. Overall study: Plates per donor: three CD4 naive, three CD4 memory, two CD8 naive, one CD8 memory. Study observations and caveats: Shared clonotypes: approximately 5% naive CD4, around 3.7% naive CD8, roughly 2.2% memory CD4, 0.4% to 0.45% memory CD8.

As concerns this clone: What it binds is unknown. A read error is possible here, since a much larger clone lies one base away. The sample carries other DNA sequences with the same CDR3.

Germline values: CDR1 GTSNPN, CDR2 SVGIG (reference sequence). The CDR3 spans 12 residues. The V gene lost 1 base and the J gene lost 1 base, with 4 bases spanning the gap. Only CD45RO-negative cells positively selected for CCR7 counted as naive CD8 cells, so terminally differentiated effector memory CD45RA+ cells were excluded. Among the donors, all were Caucasian adults who lived in Nashville, Tennessee. Approximately 210 ng DNA, 25,000 to 30,000 T cell genomes, went into each sorted-subset replicate PCR. The assay was immunoSEQ multiplex PCR, and TCRdb's table has in-frame clones only and misses some. This table holds some 2,000,000 clones, around 96% found once.

J is TRBJ1-1 and V is TRBV30; no clear D gene. The sequence was collected from a man aged 18 to 35 in good health. Sequencing was carried out using naive CD8+ T cells sorted from blood. CDR3 amino acids: CAWSEGNTEAFF. CDR3 DNA sequence: TGTGCCTGGAGTGAAGGGAACACTGAAGCTTTCTTT.